This TCR beta chain came from a study of blood T cell repertoires in COVID-19. For the study at large: The analysed material was cDNA or gDNA that came from T cells, B-cell-depleted T cells, or PBMCs.

Participants were aged about 18 to 90 years, lived in 24 US areas, and enrolled virtually. Recovered status in Cohort 3 required two negative PCRs, clearance, or symptom resolution. The CDR3 sequence is 14 residues long. This table comes from immunoSEQ multiplex PCR, and its TCRdb copy is limited to in-frame clones, with some not included. The data show about half a million clones, around 85% seen once. This chain joins TRBV21-1 and TRBJ1-1; the D segment call TRBD1 is taken from the table without a DNA check. TRBV21-1 is a pseudogene locus. Material: PBMCs or T cells enriched from blood (not recorded which). The TCR was taken from a woman aged 55 to 70 who had recovered from COVID-19. The CDR3 region is CASSPWTENTEAFF. CDR3 bases: TGTGCCAGCAGCCCATGGACAGAGAACACTGAAGCTTTCTTT.